Following are 19 T cell receptor beta chains from one sample sequenced in a study of response to subunit inactivated influenza vaccine. TCRdb re-called the RT-PCR reads with MiXCR, one entry per CDR3 protein. Here the sample spans 550,000 to 800,000 distinct CDR3 sequences, about 14% being singletons. The specimen comprised PBMCs from blood, sampled 14 to 15 days before vaccination. The receptor set was obtained from a man aged 50 or older who received an inactivated influenza vaccine.

This clonotype was observed a few times. V gene TRBV15 combines with J gene TRBJ2-1; D uncertain. CDR3 length: 15 residues. V lost 0 bases and J lost 8, with 14 bases in between. Germline CDR1 and CDR2: LNHNV and YYDKDF (reference sequence). The CDR3 spells CATSRDHSLDDEQFF. The CDR3 DNA reads TGTGCCACCAGCAGAGATCACAGCCTCGACGATGAGCAGTTCTTC.

The chain uses TRBV7-3 and TRBJ2-1; 8 bases align to TRBD2. The CDR3 runs to 12 residues. The germline CDR1 and CDR2 sequences are SGHTA and FQGTGA. J was trimmed by 15 bases and V by 4 bases; bases with no gene match: 8. The CDR3 DNA sequence: TGTGCCAGCAGCTCTGTAAGCGGGAGTCTGTTCTTC. Translating it yields CASSSVSGSLFF.

This clonotype was seen a handful of times. CDR3 amino acids: CASSFQGARGEQYF. The DNA of the CDR3 is TGCGCCAGCAGCTTCCAGGGGGCGCGCGGCGAGCAGTACTTC. The V gene is TRBV5-1, the J gene TRBJ2-7; 8 bases line up with TRBD1. Germline V CDR1 and CDR2: SGHRS, YFSETQ. This CDR3 has 14 residues. Trimming at V came to 2 bases and at J to 6 bases, leaving 7 bases not matched to a gene.

This clonotype was counted a few times. The chain links TRBV28 to TRBJ2-1; no reliable D call. CDR3 length equals 20 residues. CDR1 is MDHEN and CDR2 is SYDVKM in the germline V gene. Trimming took off 1 base at V and 5 bases at J, with 27 bases between the two ends. DNA for the CDR3: TGTGCCAGCAGTTTATTAATTCGCAGGAACTACCCAAGATCAAACAATGAGCAGTTCTTC. As protein: CASSLLIRRNYPRSNNEQFF. Full variable domain (missing parts from reference TRBV28 and TRBJ2-1): DVKVTQSSRYLVKRTGEKVFLECVQDMDHENMFWYRQDPGLGLRLIYFSYDVKMKEKGDIPEGYSVSREKKERFSLILESASTNQTSMYLCASSLLIRRNYPRSNNEQFFGPGTRLTVL.

The chain combines TRBV18 with TRBJ2-5, with D perhaps matching TRBD1 (5 bases). V was clipped by 3 bases and J by 5 bases, with 13 bases between them. Germline V gene sequence: CDR1 KGHSH, CDR2 LQKENI. CDR3 length equals 14 residues. The CDR3 is CASSPRPGRETQYF. CDR3 coding DNA: TGTGCCAGCTCACCGCGACCAGGGCGGGAGACCCAGTACTTC.

This clonotype occurred a few times. The chain is built from TRBV6-5 and TRBJ1-6; D uncertain. This CDR3 spans 15 amino acids. Germline loops: CDR1 MNHEY, CDR2 SVGAGI. Trimming shortened V by 2 bases and J by 8 bases, and 13 bases separated the two germline ends. This CDR3 is CASSYRPPSDSPLHF. In DNA form, the CDR3 reads TGTGCCAGCAGTTACCGGCCGCCTAGCGATTCACCCCTCCACTTT.

Ten or more counts support this clonotype. The rearrangement joins TRBV27 to TRBJ1-1; D is possibly TRBD1 (5 bases). This CDR3 contains 15 residues. V was pared by 4 bases and J by 5 bases, with 17 bases between. Germline assignment: CDR1 MNHEY and CDR2 SMNVEV (reference sequence). CDR3 bases: TGTGCCAGCAGTTCCCACGCGGGGGGTTATACTGAAGCTTTCTTT. Protein: CASSSHAGGYTEAFF.

This chain joins TRBV15 and TRBJ2-7; 8 nucleotides match TRBD1. With V trimmed by 3 bases and J by 2 bases, 9 bases remained unmatched. Germline CDR1 reads LNHNV; CDR2 reads YYDKDF (reference sequence). The CDR3 is made up of 16 amino acids. CDR3: CATSSPGQGVTYEQYF. The CDR3 coding sequence is TGTGCCACCAGCAGCCCCGGACAGGGCGTAACCTACGAGCAGTACTTC.

The V and J genes are TRBV18 and TRBJ2-7; no firm D call. Per germline, CDR1 KGHSH and CDR2 LQKENI. The CDR3 has 15 residues. Trimming removed 1 base from V and 3 bases from J, with 13 bases in between. As DNA, the CDR3 is TGTGCCAGCTCACCACAGGGTTCGGGTGGCTACGAGCAGTACTTC. It is translated as CASSPQGSGGYEQYF.

This rearrangement joins TRBV2 to TRBJ1-1; D gene unclear. The CDR3 consists of 13 residues. Trimming took 2 bases from V and 12 from J, leaving 16 bases between them. Germline CDR1 SNHLY, CDR2 FYNNEI. CDR3 in amino acids: CASSEMGPGESFF. The CDR3 DNA reads TGTGCCAGCAGTGAAATGGGCCCCGGGGAGTCTTTCTTT.

This clonotype has at least ten counts. CDR3 amino acids: CASSFGWGTDTQYF. CDR3 nucleotides: TGTGCCAGCAGTTTTGGTTGGGGCACAGATACGCAGTATTTT. The J gene is TRBJ2-3, the V gene TRBV12-3 or TRBV12-4, with D uncertain. The CDR3 contains 14 residues. The germline V and J ends were trimmed by 3 bases and 1 base, with 8 bases remaining between them.

The rearrangement uses TRBV18 and TRBJ2-1; TRBD1 is a possible D gene (6 bases). V lost 3 bases, J lost 9 bases, and 12 bases lay in between. The germline CDR1 and CDR2 sequences are KGHSH and LQKENI. The length of the CDR3 is 13 residues. CDR3 region: CASSPPDRSEQFF. In DNA, the CDR3 is TGTGCCAGCTCACCCCCCGACAGGAGTGAGCAGTTCTTC.

In its sample, this clonotype was seen a few times. The genes are TRBV5-1 and TRBJ2-5; D gene uncertain. The CDR3 spans 14 residues. Germline V gene sequence: CDR1 SGHRS, CDR2 YFSETQ. V gave up 0 bases and J gave up 2 bases, with 8 bases separating them. The DNA for the CDR3 is TGCGCCAGCAGCTTGGAGACGGCACAAGAGACCCAGTACTTC. Its protein is CASSLETAQETQYF.

This clonotype was counted at least ten times. The chain uses TRBV27 and TRBJ1-2; a weak D match, TRBD1 (5 bases). The germline V gene encodes CDR1 MNHEY and CDR2 SMNVEV (reference sequence). The CDR3 length is 17 residues. V was shortened by 5 bases and J by 4 bases, with 23 bases between the two germline ends. This CDR3 reads CASSAKQVRPTGYGYTF. Written as DNA, the CDR3 is TGTGCCAGCAGTGCAAAACAGGTGCGGCCTACGGGCTATGGCTACACCTTC.

This clonotype occurred a few times. The chain is built from TRBV6-2 or TRBV6-3 and TRBJ2-4, with 15 nucleotides matching TRBD2. Per germline, CDR1 MNHEY and CDR2 SVGEGT. Trimming took 7 bases from V and 0 from J; bases not matched to a gene: 10. This CDR3 is 19 amino acids long. CDR3 protein: CASTHRTSGRDIAKNIQYF. Written as DNA, the CDR3 is TGTGCCAGCACTCACCGGACTAGCGGGAGGGACATAGCCAAAAACATTCAGTACTTC.

The chain uses TRBV12-3 or TRBV12-4 and TRBJ2-1, with D possibly TRBD1 on 7 matching bases. V was shortened by 4 bases and J by 7 bases, with 29 bases between the two germline ends. The CDR3 has 19 amino acids. The CDR3 sequence is CASSSTGTHVGRRKNEQFF. For the CDR3, the DNA is TGTGCCAGCAGTTCGACAGGGACTCACGTCGGTCGGAGGAAAAATGAGCAGTTCTTC.

This CDR3 is CASSYGTSGSGELFF. For the CDR3, the DNA is TGTGCCAGCAGTTACGGGACTAGTGGTTCCGGGGAGCTGTTTTTT. This sequence joins TRBV6-5 and TRBJ2-2, with 8 bases lining up with TRBD2. This CDR3 has 15 amino acids. V trimming: 2 bases; J trimming: 6 bases; junction bases outside the gene matches: 5. Germline V lookup: CDR1 MNHEY, CDR2 SVGAGI.

This clonotype was seen a few times. The rearrangement joins TRBV29-1 to TRBJ2-4, with 8 bases lining up with TRBD1. CDR1 is SQVTM, CDR2 ANQGSEA, per germline. This CDR3 has 12 amino acids. V lost 4 bases, J lost 6 bases, and 2 bases stayed unmatched. CDR3 nucleotide sequence: TGCAGCGTTGGTACAGGGGGAAACATTCAGTACTTC. This codes for CSVGTGGNIQYF.

The chain uses TRBV5-1 and TRBJ1-1; 7 bases are a match to TRBD1. Germline CDR1 and CDR2: SGHRS and YFSETQ. This CDR3 comprises 15 residues. After removal of 5 bases from V and 2 bases from J, the junction contained 9 bases not matched to a gene. Written as DNA, the CDR3 is TGCGCCAGCAGACCAGGGGGGGCACTAAACACTGAAGCTTTCTTT. Amino acids: CASRPGGALNTEAFF.